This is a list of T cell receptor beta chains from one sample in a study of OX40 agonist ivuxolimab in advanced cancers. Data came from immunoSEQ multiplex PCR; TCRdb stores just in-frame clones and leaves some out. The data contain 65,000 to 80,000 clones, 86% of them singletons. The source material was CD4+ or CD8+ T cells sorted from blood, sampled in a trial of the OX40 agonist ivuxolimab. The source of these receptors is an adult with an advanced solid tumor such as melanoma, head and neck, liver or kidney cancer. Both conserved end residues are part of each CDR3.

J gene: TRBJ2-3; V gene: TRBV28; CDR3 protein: CASSGPTGDSFSSTDTQYF
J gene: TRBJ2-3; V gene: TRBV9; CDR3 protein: CASSVAGLRSTDTQYF
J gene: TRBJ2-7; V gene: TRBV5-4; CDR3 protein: CASSQPTGNNEQYF
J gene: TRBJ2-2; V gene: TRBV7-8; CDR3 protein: CASSLTGTGTGELFF
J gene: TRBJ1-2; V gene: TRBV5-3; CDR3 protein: CARSSNSDSGGNYGYTF
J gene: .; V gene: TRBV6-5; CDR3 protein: CASSLGLPVGNEQYF
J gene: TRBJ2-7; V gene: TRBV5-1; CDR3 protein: CASSSGLIPASGSYEQYF
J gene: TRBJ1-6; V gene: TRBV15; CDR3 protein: CATSREGGYNSPLHF
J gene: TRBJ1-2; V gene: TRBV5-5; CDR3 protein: CASSLTDTFGYTF
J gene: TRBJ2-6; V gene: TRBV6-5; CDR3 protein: CASRGGSSGANVLTF
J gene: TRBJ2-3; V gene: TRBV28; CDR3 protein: CASSLLTDTQYF
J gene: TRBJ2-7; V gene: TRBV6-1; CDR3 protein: CASSADRGGYEQYF
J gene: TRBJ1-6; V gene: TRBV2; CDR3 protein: CASSESAGRNSPLHF
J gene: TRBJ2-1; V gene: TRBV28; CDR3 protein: CASRADSRTSGDSYNEQFF
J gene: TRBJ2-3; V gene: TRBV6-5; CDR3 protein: CASSYSARKGDTQYF
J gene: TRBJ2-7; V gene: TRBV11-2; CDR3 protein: CASSLGETYEQYF
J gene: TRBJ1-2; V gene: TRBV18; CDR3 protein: CASSPGQPGYYGYTF
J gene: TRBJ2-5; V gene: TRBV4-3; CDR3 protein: CASSQDHGLMETQYF
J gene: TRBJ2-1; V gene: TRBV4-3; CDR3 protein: CASSQEAPYNEQFF
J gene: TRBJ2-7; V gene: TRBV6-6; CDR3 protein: CASSSQRRGDEQYF
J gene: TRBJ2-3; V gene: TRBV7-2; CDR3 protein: CASSPGTSGGARTDTQYF
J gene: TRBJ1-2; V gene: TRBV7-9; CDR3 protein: CASSLGPYGYTF
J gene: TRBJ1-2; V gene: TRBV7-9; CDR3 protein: CASSLGQGSYGYTF
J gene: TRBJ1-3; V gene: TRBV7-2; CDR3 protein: CASSFGTAASGNTIYF